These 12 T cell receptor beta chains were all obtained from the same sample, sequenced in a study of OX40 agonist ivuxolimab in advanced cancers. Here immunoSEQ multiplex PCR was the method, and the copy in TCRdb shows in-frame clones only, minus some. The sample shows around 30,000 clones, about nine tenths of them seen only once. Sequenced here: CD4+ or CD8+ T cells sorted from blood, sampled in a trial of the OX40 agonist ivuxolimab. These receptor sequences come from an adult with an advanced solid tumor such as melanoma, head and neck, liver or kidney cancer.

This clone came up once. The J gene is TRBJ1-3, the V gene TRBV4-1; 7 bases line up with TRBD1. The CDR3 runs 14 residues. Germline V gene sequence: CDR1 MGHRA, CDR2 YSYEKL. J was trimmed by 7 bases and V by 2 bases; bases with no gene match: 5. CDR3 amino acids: CASSQNRGGNTIYF. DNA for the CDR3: TGCGCCAGCAGCCAAAACAGGGGCGGTAACACCATATATTTT.

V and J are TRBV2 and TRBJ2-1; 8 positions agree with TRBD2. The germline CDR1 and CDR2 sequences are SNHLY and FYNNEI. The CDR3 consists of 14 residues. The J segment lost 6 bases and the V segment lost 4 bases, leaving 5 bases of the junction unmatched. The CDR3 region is CASSGFLAGNEQFF. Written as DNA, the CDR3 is TGTGCCAGCAGTGGTTTCCTAGCGGGCAATGAGCAGTTCTTC.

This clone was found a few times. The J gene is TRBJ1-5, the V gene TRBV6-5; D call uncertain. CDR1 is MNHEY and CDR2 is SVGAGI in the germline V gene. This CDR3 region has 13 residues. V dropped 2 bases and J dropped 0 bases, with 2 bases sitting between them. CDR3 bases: TGTGCCAGCAGTTACGATAGCAATCAGCCCCAGCATTTT. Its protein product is CASSYDSNQPQHF.

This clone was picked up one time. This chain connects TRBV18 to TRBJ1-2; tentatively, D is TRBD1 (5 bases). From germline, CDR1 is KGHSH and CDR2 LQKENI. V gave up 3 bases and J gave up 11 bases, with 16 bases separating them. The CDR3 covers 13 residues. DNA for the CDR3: TGTGCCAGCTCACCTAACGCCAGGGAATCATACACCTTC. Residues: CASSPNARESYTF.

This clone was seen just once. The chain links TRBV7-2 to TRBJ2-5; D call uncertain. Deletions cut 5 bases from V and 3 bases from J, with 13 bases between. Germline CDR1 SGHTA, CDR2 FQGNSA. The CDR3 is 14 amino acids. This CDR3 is CASSPPSGEETQYF. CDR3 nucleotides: TGTGCCAGCAGCCCTCCTAGTGGTGAAGAGACCCAGTACTTC. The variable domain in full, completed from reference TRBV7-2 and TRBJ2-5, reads GAGVSQSPSNKVTEKGKDVELRCDPISGHTALYWYRQSLGQGLEFLIYFQGNSAPDKSGLPSDRFSAERTGGSVSTLTIQRTQQEDSAVYLCASSPPSGEETQYFGPGTRLLVL.

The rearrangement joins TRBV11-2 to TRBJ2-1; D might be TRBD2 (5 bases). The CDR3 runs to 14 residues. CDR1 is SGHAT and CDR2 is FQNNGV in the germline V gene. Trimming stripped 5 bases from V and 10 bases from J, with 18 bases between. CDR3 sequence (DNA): TGTGCCAGCAGCCTAACCCAACTAGGCGGCGAGCAGTTCTTC. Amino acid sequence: CASSLTQLGGEQFF. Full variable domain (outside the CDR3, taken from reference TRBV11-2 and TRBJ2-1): EAGVAQSPRYKIIEKRQSVAFWCNPISGHATLYWYQQILGQGPKLLIQFQNNGVVDDSQLPKDRFSAERLKGVDSTLKIQPAKLEDSAVYLCASSLTQLGGEQFFGPGTRLTVL.

The CDR3 loop is CSARGTYEQYF. The CDR3 DNA reads TGCAGTGCTAGAGGAACGTACGAGCAGTACTTC. The V gene is TRBV20-1, the J gene TRBJ2-7; D uncertain. The germline V gene encodes CDR1 DFQATT and CDR2 SNEGSKA (reference sequence). The CDR3 is 11 amino acids. The germline V and J ends were trimmed by 1 base and 4 bases, with 5 bases remaining between them.

The CDR3 nucleotides read TGCGCCAGCAGCCAAGTTGTGAGAGGCACTGAAGCTTTCTTT. Protein product: CASSQVVRGTEAFF. The genes are TRBV4-3 and TRBJ1-1, with D hard to call. The germline V gene has CDR1 LGHNA and CDR2 YSLEER. The CDR3 consists of 14 residues. V lost 1 base, J lost 4 bases, and 10 bases lay in between.

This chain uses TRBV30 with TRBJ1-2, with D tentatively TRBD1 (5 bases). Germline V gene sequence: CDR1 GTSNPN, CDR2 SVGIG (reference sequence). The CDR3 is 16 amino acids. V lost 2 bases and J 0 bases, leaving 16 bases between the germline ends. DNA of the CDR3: TGTGCCTGGAGTTTACCAGGACAACCTACTAACTATGGCTACACCTTC. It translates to CAWSLPGQPTNYGYTF.

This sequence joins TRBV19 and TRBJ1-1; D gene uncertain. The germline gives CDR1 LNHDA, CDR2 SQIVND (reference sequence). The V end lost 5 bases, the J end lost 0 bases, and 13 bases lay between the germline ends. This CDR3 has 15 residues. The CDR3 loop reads CASSALQILNTEAFF. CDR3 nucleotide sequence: TGTGCCAGTAGTGCCCTACAGATTCTGAACACTGAAGCTTTCTTT.

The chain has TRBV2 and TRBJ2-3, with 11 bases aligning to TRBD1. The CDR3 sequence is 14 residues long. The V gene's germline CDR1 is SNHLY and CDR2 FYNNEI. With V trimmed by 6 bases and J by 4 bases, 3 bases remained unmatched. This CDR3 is CASRGTGGADTQYF. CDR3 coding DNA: TGTGCCAGCAGGGGGACAGGGGGAGCAGATACGCAGTATTTT.

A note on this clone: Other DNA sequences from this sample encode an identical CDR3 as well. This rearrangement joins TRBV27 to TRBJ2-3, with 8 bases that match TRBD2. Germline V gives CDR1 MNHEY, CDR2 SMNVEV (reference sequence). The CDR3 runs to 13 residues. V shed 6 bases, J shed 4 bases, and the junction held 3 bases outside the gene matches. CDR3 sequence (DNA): TGTGCCAGCAGCTTCGGGGGGGCAGATACGCAGTATTTT. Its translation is CASSFGGADTQYF.